This T cell receptor beta chain was documented in a study of blood T cell repertoires in COVID-19. Study as a whole: PBMCs, B-cell-depleted T cells, or T cells were the source of the cDNA or gDNA that made up the material.

Germline V gene data show CDR1 as ENHRY and CDR2 as SYGVKD. The CDR3 is made up of 18 amino acids. Trimming took 4 bases from V and 0 from J; bases not matched to a gene: 9. The method was immunoSEQ multiplex PCR; TCRdb's version includes in-frame clones alone and lacks a portion of them. This table has over 85,000 clones, more than 70% appearing once. Input material: peripheral blood. J is TRBJ1-4 and V is TRBV10-3, with TRBD1 matching over 9 bases. The clonotype was recovered from a man between 65 and 85 years old with acute or convalescent COVID-19. CDR3 nucleotides: TGTGCCATCAGTGGGGGACAGGGTGCCGGTGCAACTAATGAAAAACTGTTTTTT. Protein product: CAISGGQGAGATNEKLFF.